This T cell receptor beta chain derives from a study of OX40 agonist ivuxolimab in advanced cancers. About the investigation overall: Ivuxolimab was a fully human IgG2 agonistic monoclonal antibody targeting the costimulatory receptor OX40 (CD134). Intravenous ivuxolimab was administered to patients every 2 weeks at six dose levels: 0.01, 0.1, 0.3, 1.5, 3 and 10 mg/kg. Of the approximately 53 patients in dose escalation, about 20 had hepatocellular carcinoma, some 15 had melanoma, 9 had renal cell carcinoma and 9 had head and neck cancer. In the dose-escalation cohort, 82.7% of patients were male, and the mean age was approximately 60 years with a range of roughly 20 to 79. Prior anti-PD-1, anti-PD-L1 or anti-CTLA-4 therapy was permitted, and checkpoint inhibitors had been received by about 44% of dose-escalation patients. Partial responses were achieved by three dose-escalation patients, of whom one had hepatocellular carcinoma and two had cutaneous melanoma. The purpose of peripheral TCRbeta sequencing was to test whether ivuxolimab changed TCR sequence diversity and led to clonal T-cell expansion. The paper reports the monotherapy dose-escalation portion (N of about 47 patients) of the phase I ivuxolimab trial. General study outcomes and caveats: Which antigens the clonally expanded peripheral T cells were specific for was not determined. Low levels of normalized T-cell clonal expansion were also seen in some patients who did not respond. Partial responders in the 0.1-3.0 mg/kg groups had among the lowest normalized peripheral clonal expansion, especially among CD8+ T cells. On average, CD8+ T cells showed more expanded clones than CD4+ T cells after ivuxolimab. At doses from 0.1 to 3.0 mg/kg, clonal expansion was seen in both CD4+ and CD8+ blood T cells between baseline and week 6.

For this chain, trimming is 4 bases at the V end and 8 bases at the J end, and the number of junction bases without a gene match is 10. As encoded in the germline V gene, CDR1 is SGHRS while CDR2 is YFSETQ. The CDR3 covers 15 residues, taking in both the cysteine and the phenylalanine. Of all the DNA, just the CDR3 is kept, 45 bases in frame from base 1. The trial excluded patients who had a history of autoimmune disease or were on systemic immunosuppression. Peripheral blood for TCR sequencing was drawn from every dose cohort at baseline, at cycle 4 day 1 and at cycle 7 day 1. Samples came from an open-label, multicenter, first-in-human phase I dose-escalation trial of ivuxolimab. Adults with locally advanced or metastatic melanoma, renal cell carcinoma, hepatocellular carcinoma or head and neck squamous cell carcinoma were enrolled in the trial. Before TCR sequencing, CD4+ T cells and CD8+ T cells from peripheral blood were sorted into separate populations.

For sequencing of the TCRbeta CDR3 region, genomic DNA was extracted from the sorted cells. TCRbeta CDR3 regions were sequenced using the immunoSEQ Assay. TCRdb obtained this table from immuneACCESS and retained in-frame rearrangements with V and J assigned. These tables miss some clones; where compared with another copy, unresolved V genes account for less than half of the shortfall, and the remainder is unexplained. The sample contains approximately 68,000 clones, 92% of them found a single time. Jointly, the top ten make up roughly 10% of the sample. A note on this clone: There is no known antigen for this receptor. No per-base quality is available; no much larger clone lies one base away.

The specimen was CD4+ or CD8+ T cells sorted from blood, collected in a trial of the OX40 agonist ivuxolimab. This clonotype was obtained from an adult with an advanced solid tumor such as melanoma, head and neck, liver or kidney cancer. The chain uses TRBV5-1 and TRBJ2-1, with 9 bases aligning to TRBD2. CDR3 region: CASSLGQREVDEQFF. At the DNA level, the sequence is TGCGCCAGCAGCCTAGGACAGCGGGAGGTCGATGAGCAGTTCTTC.